These 5 T cell receptor beta chains were all obtained from the same sample, sequenced in a study of T cell repertoires in cytomegalovirus infection. Their recognized antigens are unknown. TCRdb independently ran MiXCR on the reads; one entry per CDR3 protein. The table lists around 570,000 distinct CDR3 sequences, approximately 40% of them singletons. Sequenced here: cultured PBMCs, sampled from culture after CMV antigen stimulation. The receptors were gathered from a human donor in good health (CMV status not recorded). Some clones in this sample may be carry-over from other donors' samples.

This chain links TRBV12-3 or TRBV12-4 with TRBJ2-3; 8 nucleotides line up with TRBD2. V was pared by 6 bases and J by 1 base, with 9 bases of the junction left unmatched. The CDR3 extends over 16 amino acids. CDR3 residues: CASSLRAGVGTDTQYF. As DNA, the CDR3 is TGTGCCAGCAGCTTGAGAGCGGGGGTGGGCACAGATACGCAGTATTTT.

The chain uses TRBV7-2 and TRBJ2-5, with 9 bases lining up with TRBD2. Trimming took 2 bases from V and 4 from J; bases not matched to a gene: 17. The CDR3 loop spans 19 amino acids. Germline assignment: CDR1 SGHTA and CDR2 FQGNSA. CDR3 in amino acids: CASSLRSGESSGRRETQYF. The CDR3 region has the DNA TGTGCCAGCAGCTTAAGGTCAGGGGAGAGTAGCGGGAGAAGAGAGACCCAGTACTTC.

This clonotype was detected a few times. This chain joins TRBV2 and TRBJ2-2; TRBD2 is a possible D gene (6 bases). The V end was cut by 6 bases, the J end by 4 bases, with 15 bases between. This CDR3 has 15 residues. CDR1 is SNHLY, CDR2 FYNNEI, per germline. The CDR3 DNA reads as TGTGCCAGCAGCCCCGGGACTGCTCGCACCGGGGAGCTGTTTTTT. Translation gives CASSPGTARTGELFF.

In its sample, this clonotype was seen a few times. The gene calls are TRBV7-2 and TRBJ1-2; 10 nucleotides line up with TRBD1. V lost 5 bases to trimming and J lost 4 bases; unmatched junction nucleotides: 7. The CDR3 is made up of 15 amino acids. Looked up from germline, CDR1 is SGHTA and CDR2 is FQGNSA. The CDR3 loop reads CASSTYGDRGYGYTF. Here the CDR3 DNA reads TGTGCCAGCAGCACTTATGGGGACAGGGGCTATGGCTACACCTTC.

This clonotype was observed a few times. V and J are TRBV7-9 and TRBJ2-7; possible D gene TRBD2, 5 bases. This CDR3 region has 15 residues. Trimming removed 4 bases from V and 3 bases from J, with 16 bases in between. Germline V gene sequence: CDR1 SEHNR, CDR2 FQNEAQ (reference sequence). Here the CDR3 DNA reads TGTGCCAGCAGCTCCCCCGGGAATGGGGACTACGAGCAGTACTTC. It yields the protein CASSSPGNGDYEQYF. The whole variable domain, filled in from reference TRBV7-9 and TRBJ2-7, reads DTGVSQNPRHKITKRGQNVTFRCDPISEHNRLYWYRQTLGQGPEFLTYFQNEAQLEKSRLLSDRFSAERPKGSFSTLEIQRTEQGDSAMYLCASSSPGNGDYEQYFGPGTRLTVT.